This T cell receptor (beta chain) is drawn from a study of cytomegalovirus exposure and HLA in healthy donors (dated by TCRdb to about 2017). Regarding the study in general: In an earlier analysis of some 550 of the donors, roughly 300 Gb of sequence data and about 110 million unique TCR beta sequences from roughly 200 million T cells were reported. Using immunosequencing, the study profiled T cell repertoires from some 670 subjects and related those repertoires to cytomegalovirus serostatus. A separate validation cohort of over a hundred different subjects was used in addition to the roughly 670-subject first cohort. In an earlier analysis of over 550 of the donors, high-throughput TCR beta sequencing was used to judge whether each TCR beta V gene segment behaved as functional or pseudogenic. A later genetic analysis used genome-wide SNP genotypes for about 65% of the 666 donors, treating that subset as a discovery cohort. Both class I and class II loci were covered by HLA typing, at four-digit resolution. Alongside the repertoire data, information on donor age, sex, ethnicity and CMV serostatus was compiled. Of the 300 to 500 genotyped donors, 75% to 85% were placed in the genetic ancestry cluster associated with self-reported Caucasian donors. In the later analysis, no new phenotypic data were used to find candidate immune exposures; instead, reliance was placed on TCR beta sequences and their occurrence across donors. All discovery cohort repertoires had been generated on a single sequencing platform. A handful of DR-DQ haplotypes were handled as single units for association and clustering because linkage in the cohort was strong. On average, 235,054 unique TCR beta nucleotide sequences were sequenced per donor among 398 genotyped donors of the cohort, with 15% to 20% of those sequences being non-productive. Typing coverage differed by locus: A, B, C, DRB1 and DQB1 were typed in about 620-640 donors, DQA1 in about 500, DPA1 in approximately 600, and DPB1 in 472. The study was designed to test whether signatures of past pathogen exposure could be identified by cataloging public T cell receptors. A later analysis re-analyzed previously published TCR beta repertoires from roughly 630 donors and added high-resolution HLA genotyping to study TCR occurrence patterns. An early release covering roughly 600 HLA-typed donors comprised about 300 gigabases of sequencing data and tens of millions of unique TCR sequences. High-throughput TCR immunosequencing, statistical association of individual TCRs with disease status, and machine learning were combined to predict cytomegalovirus infection status.

According to the germline V gene (reference sequence), CDR1 reads LNHDA and CDR2 reads SQIVND. V loses 0 bases, J loses 2 bases, and the germline ends lie 10 bases apart. The CDR3 holds 15 amino acids from the cysteine to the phenylalanine. The entry retains the CDR3 DNA only, 45 bases that are in frame from base 1. This clone was counted a single time. Which antigen it targets is not known. No quality values exist for individual bases; no much larger clone is one base distant. The cohort consisted of 650 to 850 healthy bone marrow donors. At the time of sampling, all cohort members were nominally healthy, though unrecorded immune exposures were likely present. The donor tested CMV seronegative, placing the donor among the approximately 360 seronegative members of the cohort. Every donor gave a peripheral blood sample, and the peripheral blood mononuclear cells from that sample were used for TCR beta sequencing. Genomic DNA was extracted from the blood cell samples with the Qiagen DNeasy Blood Extraction Kit.

General study outcomes and caveats: In a later genetic analysis, fewer N-insertions in productive TCRs were reported among donors in an Asian-associated ancestry cluster than the approximately 670-donor mean. Compared with equally common non-associated chains, HLA-associated TCR beta chains in a later analysis were more clonally expanded and had lower generation probabilities. The authors suggested that the approach could potentially be extended to other disease states and immunological phenotypes. A further reported finding was that TCR beta sequences accurately predicted the HLA-A and HLA-B alleles for most subjects in the first cohort. A group of highly shared sequence variants was considered likely to be a technical artifact of the sequencing pipeline. In an earlier analysis of more than 500 of the donors, most TCR beta V segments appeared in productive rearrangements about 87% or about 30% of the time, broadly matching IMGT annotations. A total of roughly 160 TCR beta chains were listed by the study as associated with cytomegalovirus. For the cohort, immune exposure information was limited to CMV serostatus. Several of the top co-occurrence clusters appeared to be linked to parvovirus B19, influenza, CMV and Epstein-Barr virus, according to a later analysis. Some IMGT-functional V segments, including TRBV6-2 and TRBV6-3, could not be distinguished by the 87-base-pair reads and were therefore excluded. According to a later analysis, TCR association rates differed among HLA loci, with DRB1 alleles showing the most associated TCRs and HLA-C alleles showing the fewest. The earlier analysis of some 540 of the donors excluded approximately 17 rarely observed V segments, including chromosome 9 orphons, because counts were too low. In this cohort, only TCR beta chains were sequenced, and detectable features were limited by the absence of alpha or paired-chain data. The presence/absence analyses assumed that sequencing depth was roughly uniform across donors, and that assumption may not be true. V-gene and J-gene trimming of TCR beta chains was associated with a missense DCLRE1C variant in a later genetic analysis, and the association was replicated in an independent cohort. Specific HLA alleles were associated with some 15,000 TCR beta sequences at a false discovery rate of 0.05 in a later analysis. The classifier was reported to diagnose cytomegalovirus status with high specificity and sensitivity in both the original cohort and the validation cohort. When HLA alleles, especially DR and DQ, strongly co-occurred, attributing TCR associations to individual alleles was difficult. Linkage disequilibrium might explain the correlated functional status among segregating V segments, but an unknown experimental factor could not be excluded. Most TCR sequences were observed very rarely across donors, whereas some public TCRs were present in many individuals. In a later analysis, most CMV-associated TCR beta chains were found to appear HLA-restricted, with HLA associations seemingly driven largely by CMV exposure. Because HLA typing was missing for some donors at each locus, association tests included only the typed subset. Three of the identified cytomegalovirus-associated TCR beta chains were confirmed in vitro to be specific for cytomegalovirus antigens.

Library method: the immunoSEQ multiplex PCR assay. The multiplex PCR relied on a mix of 60 forward primers for TCR Vbeta segments and 13 reverse primers for TCR Jbeta segments. The CDR3 region of rearranged TCR beta genes was amplified from genomic DNA by a multiplex PCR assay. The amplified TCR beta libraries were sequenced on the Illumina HiSeq System as 87-base-pair reads. The authors processed their data as follows. A later analysis counted about 80 million unique TCR beta chains across the 690 or so repertoires, and 10 million to 11 million of these chains were shared by at least two donors. Raw reads were error-corrected and collapsed into unique sequences by a nearest-neighbor algorithm in which closely related sequences were merged to remove PCR and sequencing errors. V, D and J gene segments were assigned by aligning CDR3 sequences to IMGT reference sequences. For a sequence to be retained, at least a six-nucleotide match to both a V gene segment and a J gene segment was required. A rearrangement was called productive if the CDR3 had no stop codons and remained in frame with V and J, and every other rearrangement was called non-productive. CDR3 was defined by IMGT convention, running from the second conserved V-encoded cysteine to the conserved J-encoded phenylalanine. The earlier analysis of about 560 of the donors excluded any sequence lacking an unambiguous match to a single V gene segment. An earlier analysis of a few hundred of the donors called V segments functional above 56.7% productive rearrangements and segregating when the between-donor standard deviation exceeded 5%. To diagnose cytomegalovirus status from the catalog of TCR beta chain sequences, a statistical classification framework was built. In a later analysis, TCR nucleotide sequences were compared against IMGT/GENE-DB human TR gene sequences so that V and J genes could be assigned. Using the TCRdist pipeline, a later analysis assigned CDR3 sequences along with most-parsimonious VDJ recombination scenarios. In a later analysis, each TCR beta chain was defined by its CDR3 amino acid sequence together with its V-gene family, and reads without a unique V-gene family were excluded. As a way to deal with suspected cross-contamination and a sequencing artifact, a later analysis dropped nearly 600 nucleotide sequences that were highly shared and had low generation probability. In a later analysis, a clonal expansion index for each public chain was calculated from normalized within-repertoire ranks of inferred template counts. In a later analysis, generation probabilities were computed using a VDJ recombination model fitted to out-of-frame rearrangements, and the results were checked against IGoR. A later analysis scored TCR-TCR, TCR-HLA and TCR-CMV co-occurrence with hypergeometric tests, applying a repertoire-size bias correction to TCR pairs. In a later analysis, false discovery rates were estimated by permuting HLA or CMV assignments 20 times. In a later analysis, co-occurring TCRs were grouped using DBSCAN, with TCRdist sequence similarity added in when clustering inside HLA-allele-positive subsets. For co-occurrence clustering, repertoires with fewer than 30,000 or more than 120,000 public chains were excluded, along with a handful of repertoires with anomalous nucleotide sharing. TCRdb limited this immuneACCESS table to in-frame rearrangements with V and J called. A share of clones is missing; checked studies link under half to unresolved V genes, and the rest is unexplained. That table is the source of V, J and clone size, and D and trimming were worked out from the DNA. The sample table shows roughly 76,000 clones, and roughly 85% are seen once. Clones ranked in the top ten supply 2.5% of the sample.

The sequence derives from a man aged 30 to 45 in good health and CMV-seronegative. The rearranged chain carries TRBV19 and TRBJ1-2; a confident D gene designation cannot be given. Input material: PBMCs. The DNA reads TGTGCCAGTAGTATAGAGGCAGGCCCAAACTATGGCTACACCTTC. Its protein reads: CASSIEAGPNYGYTF.